This TCR beta chain was identified in a study of early T cells in non-severe SARS-CoV-2 infection. Trimming stripped 6 bases from V and 0 bases from J, with 9 bases between. Germline V gene data show CDR1 as DFQATT and CDR2 as SNEGSKA (reference sequence). There are 14 residues in the CDR3. Individual cDNA molecules carried attached unique molecular identifiers. Using its own MiXCR run on the 5' RACE reads, TCRdb lists one record per CDR3 protein. The data hold about 46,000 distinct CDR3 sequences, with roughly 5.7% observed a single time. This clonotype was counted at least ten times. This sample comprised whole blood, obtained at baseline. The genes are TRBV20-1 and TRBJ2-6; D gene unclear. The TCR was taken from an adult who was a healthcare worker with PCR-confirmed SARS-CoV-2 infection or an uninfected control (not recorded which). The CDR3 DNA is TGCAGTGCGGGCCTCGACTCTGGGGCCAACGTCCTGACTTTC. This gives the protein CSAGLDSGANVLTF.